Detailed here is one T cell receptor (beta chain). Germline CDR1 LGHDT, CDR2 YNNKEL (reference sequence). V lost 6 bases to trimming and J lost 1 base, with 9 bases between them. CDR3 size: 14 residues. Profiling relied on immunoSEQ multiplex PCR, and the TCRdb table lists in-frame clones only, not all of them. The sample consists of under 110,000 clones, approximately 92% of them appearing once. This entry comes from a study of blood T cell repertoires in COVID-19. The gene calls are TRBV3-1 (or the pseudogene TRBV3-2) and TRBJ2-2; a weak D match, TRBD2 (5 bases). The sequenced sample consisted of peripheral blood. The TCR sequence derives from a man aged 50 or older with active COVID-19. CDR3 in amino acids: CASSPSGNTGELFF. For the CDR3, the DNA is TGTGCCAGCAGTCCCAGCGGGAACACCGGGGAGCTGTTTTTT.